This T cell receptor (beta chain) was recorded in a study of shared clonotypes between healthy human individuals. Whole-study context: Aged between 18 and 49, the donors were a couple of women and three men. Whole-study results and caveats: Sequencing depth was predicted to influence how clonotypes are shared among donors.

A note on this clone: Its target is unknown.

Per the original data handling: Filtering of immunoSEQ junctional sequences could not match full-length read filtering. Libraries were prepared by immunoSEQ multiplex PCR; TCRdb keeps only in-frame clonotypes and omits some of them. V and J calls and clone size follow that table, whereas D and trimming were derived from the DNA. The repertoire holds about 470,000 clones, with about four fifths as singletons. The CDR3 is made up of 13 amino acids. Germline assignment: CDR1 MGHRA and CDR2 YSYEKL. Between the trimmed V and J ends, which lost 0 bases and 4 bases, there was a span of 7 bases. The sequence was collected from a woman in her thirties or forties in good health. Some clones in this sample may be carry-over from other donors' samples. The chain uses TRBV4-1 and TRBJ2-7; D not certain. The specimen sequenced was PBMCs. CDR3 DNA: TGCGCCAGCAGCCAAGATAGGTGGTACGAGCAGTACTTC. Translated, it gives CASSQDRWYEQYF.